This T cell receptor beta chain was sequenced in a study of post-analysis software for immune sequencing data. Study results and limitations: In patients, five or six TRBV segments were more frequent than in controls, with TRBV5-6, TRBV5-1 and TRBV20-1 among them.

Built from TCR beta cDNA, the libraries had unique molecular identifiers in them. From the PCR reads, TCRdb called clonotypes with MiXCR, one entry per CDR3 protein. Of about 260,000 distinct CDR3 sequences listed, just over 35% are singletons. As for this clonotype: What it binds is not known. The junction shows a germline mismatch at one end, possibly a read error.

Germline CDR1 and CDR2: SGHTA and FQGNSA. The CDR3 consists of 13 residues. This chain uses TRBV7-2 with TRBJ1-5; weak D call: TRBD1 (5 bases). This TCR came from a girl between 10 and 17 years old with multiple sclerosis. Sequencing was performed on blood. The CDR3 DNA reads as TGTGCCTGCAGCTTACGGGGCAATCGGCCCCAGCATTTT. It is translated as CACSLRGNRPQHF.